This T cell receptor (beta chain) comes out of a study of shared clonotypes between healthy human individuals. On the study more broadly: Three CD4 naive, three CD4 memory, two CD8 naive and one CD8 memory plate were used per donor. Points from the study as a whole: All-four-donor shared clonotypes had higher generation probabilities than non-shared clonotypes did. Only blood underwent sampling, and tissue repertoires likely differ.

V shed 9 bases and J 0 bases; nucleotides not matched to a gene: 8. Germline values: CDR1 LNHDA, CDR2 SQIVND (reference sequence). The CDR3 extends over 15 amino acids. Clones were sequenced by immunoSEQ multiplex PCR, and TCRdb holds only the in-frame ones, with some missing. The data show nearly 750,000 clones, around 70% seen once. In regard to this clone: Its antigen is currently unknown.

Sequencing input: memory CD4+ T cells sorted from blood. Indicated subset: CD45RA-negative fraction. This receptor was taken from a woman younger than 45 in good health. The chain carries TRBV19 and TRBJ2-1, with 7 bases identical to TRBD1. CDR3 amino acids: CASAPGQYSYNEQFF. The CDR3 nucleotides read TGTGCCAGCGCTCCGGGACAGTACTCCTACAATGAGCAGTTCTTC.